The rows below give T cell receptor beta chains drawn from one sample of a study of OX40 agonist ivuxolimab in advanced cancers. The repertoire was sequenced with immunoSEQ multiplex PCR; TCRdb's copy has only in-frame clones and lacks some. The data show tens of thousands of clones, around four fifths seen once. This material consisted of CD4+ or CD8+ T cells sorted from blood, taken in a trial of the OX40 agonist ivuxolimab. The receptors stem from an adult with an advanced solid tumor such as melanoma, head and neck, liver or kidney cancer. The CDR3 runs from the conserved cysteine through the conserved F or W. The order of the fields is CDR3 DNA, CDR3 protein, J gene, D gene, CDR3 length, V gene, clone size. D genes are given only for firm matches. Clone sizes are given selectively: once, few, many, or a class where the clone is expanded.

CDR3 DNA: TGTGCCAGCAGCTTCCCCTTGTGGCCTCTTTACACAGATACGCAGTATTTT
CDR3 protein: CASSFPLWPLYTDTQYF
J gene: TRBJ2-3
D gene: .
CDR3 length: 17
V gene: TRBV7-9
clone size: .

CDR3 DNA: TGCGCCAGCAGCCAGGTAGCGGGAGCGGCGGTAGAGACCCAGTACTTC
CDR3 protein: CASSQVAGAAVETQYF
J gene: TRBJ2-5
D gene: TRBD2
CDR3 length: 16
V gene: TRBV4-1
clone size: .

CDR3 DNA: TGTGCCAGCAGCTTGACGAACACTGAAGCTTTCTTT
CDR3 protein: CASSLTNTEAFF
J gene: TRBJ1-1
D gene: .
CDR3 length: 12
V gene: TRBV7-9
clone size: medium-sized

CDR3 DNA: TGTGCCAGCAGTTCTATTGGGACTAGCGCCTCCTACGAGCAGTACTTC
CDR3 protein: CASSSIGTSASYEQYF
J gene: TRBJ2-7
D gene: TRBD2
CDR3 length: 16
V gene: TRBV28
clone size: .

CDR3 DNA: TGTGCCACCACCGAAGGGCTAGCGGTATACAATGAGCAGTTCTTC
CDR3 protein: CATTEGLAVYNEQFF
J gene: TRBJ2-1
D gene: TRBD2
CDR3 length: 15
V gene: TRBV15
clone size: .

CDR3 DNA: TGTGCCAGCAGTTCTTACAATCTTACACCCTTAACCACAGATACGCAGTATTTT
CDR3 protein: CASSSYNLTPLTTDTQYF
J gene: TRBJ2-3
D gene: .
CDR3 length: 18
V gene: TRBV28
clone size: .

CDR3 DNA: TGTGCCACCAGCAGAGAACTAGTATCCTACGAGCAGTACTTC
CDR3 protein: CATSRELVSYEQYF
J gene: TRBJ2-7
D gene: .
CDR3 length: 14
V gene: TRBV15
clone size: .

CDR3 DNA: TGTGCCAGCAGATCCCTAATTCAGGGAGAGACCCAGTACTTC
CDR3 protein: CASRSLIQGETQYF
J gene: TRBJ2-5
D gene: .
CDR3 length: 14
V gene: TRBV11-2
clone size: .

CDR3 DNA: TGTGCCAGCAGCTCGAACACCGGGGAGCTGTTTTTT
CDR3 protein: CASSSNTGELFF
J gene: TRBJ2-2
D gene: .
CDR3 length: 12
V gene: TRBV5-5
clone size: .

CDR3 DNA: TGCGCCAGCAGCCGCACAGGGTGGGCATCTCGGGAGACCCAGTACTTC
CDR3 protein: CASSRTGWASRETQYF
J gene: TRBJ2-5
D gene: .
CDR3 length: 16
V gene: TRBV4-1
clone size: once

CDR3 DNA: TGTGCCAGCAGCGCTGGGACTAGCGGGAGAACCTACGAGCAGTACTTC
CDR3 protein: CASSAGTSGRTYEQYF
J gene: TRBJ2-7
D gene: TRBD2
CDR3 length: 16
V gene: TRBV9
clone size: .

CDR3 DNA: TGTGCCAGCAGTGAAGACAGGAGAGATACCTACGAGCAGTACTTC
CDR3 protein: CASSEDRRDTYEQYF
J gene: TRBJ2-7
D gene: .
CDR3 length: 15
V gene: TRBV2
clone size: few

CDR3 DNA: TGTGCCAGCAGCTCCGTGAACACTGAAGCTTTCTTT
CDR3 protein: CASSSVNTEAFF
J gene: TRBJ1-1
D gene: .
CDR3 length: 12
V gene: TRBV7-9
clone size: .

CDR3 DNA: TGTGCCAGCAGTTACTCGCCTAGCGGGAACAATGAGCAGTTCTTC
CDR3 protein: CASSYSPSGNNEQFF
J gene: TRBJ2-1
D gene: TRBD2
CDR3 length: 15
V gene: TRBV6-6
clone size: .

CDR3 DNA: TGTGCCACCAGCAGAGATCGTCTCAGTCCCCCAGATACGCAGTATTTT
CDR3 protein: CATSRDRLSPPDTQYF
J gene: TRBJ2-3
D gene: .
CDR3 length: 16
V gene: TRBV15
clone size: .

CDR3 DNA: TGTGCCAGCACCCCGGGCAGCCAAGAGACCCAGTACTTC
CDR3 protein: CASTPGSQETQYF
J gene: TRBJ2-5
D gene: .
CDR3 length: 13
V gene: TRBV11-3
clone size: once

CDR3 DNA: TGTGCCAGCCGACCTAGCACCGGGGCGCTGTTTTTT
CDR3 protein: CASRPSTGALFF
J gene: TRBJ2-2
D gene: .
CDR3 length: 12
V gene: TRBV2
clone size: .

CDR3 DNA: TGTGCCAGCAGCCCGGACTTGAGCTCCTACAATGAGCAGTTCTTC
CDR3 protein: CASSPDLSSYNEQFF
J gene: TRBJ2-1
D gene: .
CDR3 length: 15
V gene: TRBV5-4
clone size: .

CDR3 DNA: TGTGCCAGCAGCCGTAGCGGGCTGAGCTCCTACGAGCAGTACTTC
CDR3 protein: CASSRSGLSSYEQYF
J gene: TRBJ2-7
D gene: TRBD2
CDR3 length: 15
V gene: TRBV5-8
clone size: .

CDR3 DNA: TGTGCCAGCAGACAGCTCCCCGGGGCATCAGAAAAACTGTTTTTT
CDR3 protein: CASRQLPGASEKLFF
J gene: TRBJ1-4
D gene: .
CDR3 length: 15
V gene: TRBV6-6
clone size: .

CDR3 DNA: TGTGCCAGCACTACGGAAAAGTCCTACGAGCAGTACTTC
CDR3 protein: CASTTEKSYEQYF
J gene: TRBJ2-7
D gene: .
CDR3 length: 13
V gene: TRBV2
clone size: .

CDR3 DNA: TGTGCCAGCTCACTCTACCGGGCCTATGGCTACACCTTC
CDR3 protein: CASSLYRAYGYTF
J gene: TRBJ1-2
D gene: .
CDR3 length: 13
V gene: TRBV18
clone size: few

CDR3 DNA: TGCGCCAGCAGCCAAGTATTAGCGGGAGGGGATACGCAGTATTTT
CDR3 protein: CASSQVLAGGDTQYF
J gene: TRBJ2-3
D gene: TRBD2
CDR3 length: 15
V gene: TRBV4-3
clone size: once

CDR3 DNA: TGTGCCAGCAATGGACAGGGGTGGGGTACGGATACGCAGTATTTT
CDR3 protein: CASNGQGWGTDTQYF
J gene: TRBJ2-3
D gene: TRBD1
CDR3 length: 15
V gene: TRBV2
clone size: .

CDR3 DNA: TGTGCCAGCGCCCCTGGACAGCAAGAGACCCAGTACTTC
CDR3 protein: CASAPGQQETQYF
J gene: TRBJ2-5
D gene: .
CDR3 length: 13
V gene: TRBV28
clone size: .